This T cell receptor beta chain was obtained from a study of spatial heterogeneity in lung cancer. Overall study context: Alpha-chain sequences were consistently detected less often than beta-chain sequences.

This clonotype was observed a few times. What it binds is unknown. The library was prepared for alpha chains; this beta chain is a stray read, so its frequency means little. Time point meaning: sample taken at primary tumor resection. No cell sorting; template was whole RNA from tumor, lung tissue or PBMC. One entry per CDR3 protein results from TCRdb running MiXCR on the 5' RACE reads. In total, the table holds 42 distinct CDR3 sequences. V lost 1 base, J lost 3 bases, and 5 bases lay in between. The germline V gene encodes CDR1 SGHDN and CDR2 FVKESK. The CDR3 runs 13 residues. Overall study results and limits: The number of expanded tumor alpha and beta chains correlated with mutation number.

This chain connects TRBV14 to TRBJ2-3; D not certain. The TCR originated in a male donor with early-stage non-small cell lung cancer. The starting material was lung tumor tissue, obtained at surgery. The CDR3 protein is CASSQVHTDTQYF. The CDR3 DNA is TGTGCCAGCAGCCAAGTTCATACAGATACGCAGTATTTT.